Listed below are T cell receptor beta chains from one sample, sequenced in a study of OX40 agonist ivuxolimab in advanced cancers. Data came from immunoSEQ multiplex PCR; TCRdb stores just in-frame clones and leaves some out. The sample lists 100,000 to 120,000 clones; roughly 87% were seen once. This specimen was CD4+ or CD8+ T cells sorted from blood, taken in a trial of the OX40 agonist ivuxolimab. Receptor source: an adult with an advanced solid tumor such as melanoma, head and neck, liver or kidney cancer. The CDR3 runs from the conserved cysteine through the conserved F or W. Each record gives: V gene, D gene, clone size, J gene, CDR3 DNA, CDR3 protein. The D gene is left open where the match is weak. Clone size is given for some rows only: seen once, a few or many times, or a class if the clone is expanded.

>TRBV5-1|.|.|TRBJ2-2
TGCGCCAGCAGCTCTCGTCCGGGGGCGGACACCGGGGAGCTGTTTTTT
CASSSRPGADTGELFF
>TRBV27|.|once|TRBJ1-6
TGTGCCAGCACCCGGTGGGGGGGCGAAAGTTCACCCCTCCACTTT
CASTRWGGESSPLHF
>TRBV27|TRBD2|.|TRBJ2-7
TGTGCCAGCAGCGAGGCGGGGGTAAGCTCCTACGAGCAGTACTTC
CASSEAGVSSYEQYF
>TRBV30|.|few|TRBJ1-3
TGTGCCTGGAGCGCTTGGGGATTGAGAGACACCATATATTTT
CAWSAWGLRDTIYF
>TRBV5-1|.|.|TRBJ2-5
TGCGCCAGCAGCTCGACTGGGACGCCCCAAGAGACCCAGTACTTC
CASSSTGTPQETQYF
>TRBV7-6|.|once|TRBJ1-1
TGTGCCAGCAGCTTAGGGCCATTTCCTGAAGCTTTCTTT
CASSLGPFPEAFF
>TRBV7-7|.|.|TRBJ1-1
TGTGCTAGCAGCAAACAGGAGAACACTGAAGCTTTCTTT
CASSKQENTEAFF
>TRBV5-4|.|once|TRBJ2-7
TGTGCCAGCAGCTTGGAGCGGGACAACGAGCAGTACTTC
CASSLERDNEQYF
>TRBV7-9|TRBD1|.|TRBJ2-1
TGTGCCAGCACCTTAATTCCGGGACAGATTTACTACAATGAGCAGTTCTTC
CASTLIPGQIYYNEQFF
>TRBV6-6|TRBD1|.|TRBJ1-1
TGTGCCAGCATCGACAGGGGCACTGAAGCTTTCTTT
CASIDRGTEAFF
>TRBV19|.|once|TRBJ2-7
TGTGCCAGTAGTATCCAGGACAGCTCCTACGAGCAGTACTTC
CASSIQDSSYEQYF
>TRBV10-3|.|.|TRBJ1-2
TGTGCCATCAGTGAGTCGATCGCAGACTTTAACTATGGCTACACCTTC
CAISESIADFNYGYTF
>TRBV5-6|TRBD2|.|TRBJ2-7
TGTGCCAGCAGCTCGCGGTTGGGCCTAGCGGACTACGAGCAGTACTTC
CASSSRLGLADYEQYF
>TRBV19|.|once|TRBJ1-2
TGTGCCAGTAGGAGCTATGGCTACACCTTC
CASRSYGYTF
>TRBV28|.|.|TRBJ1-1
TGTGCCAGCAGCGTACAGGGATACACTGAAGCTTTCTTT
CASSVQGYTEAFF
>TRBV4-1|.|.|TRBJ1-1
TGCGCCAGCAGCCACGGGGTGGGCGCTGAAGCTTTCTTT
CASSHGVGAEAFF
>TRBV19|TRBD2|.|TRBJ2-1
TGTGCCAGTAGGACTAGCGGGAGTAACCTAGGTGAGCAGTTCTTC
CASRTSGSNLGEQFF
>TRBV4-3|.|.|TRBJ2-3
TGCGCCAGCAGCCAAGTCTCAGGGATGAGCACAGATACGCAGTATTTT
CASSQVSGMSTDTQYF
>TRBV7-2|.|.|TRBJ2-2
TGTGCCAGCAGTCGCCCGGCCGAGGGGCTCGGTCGGGACACCGGGGAGCTGTTTTTT
CASSRPAEGLGRDTGELFF
>TRBV2|.|few|TRBJ2-2
TGTGCCAGCAGTGTTGTCCCGGACGGGGAGCTGTTTTTT
CASSVVPDGELFF
>TRBV5-6|.|.|TRBJ2-7
TGTGCCAGCAGCTTTTTAGGGTCTGGTCACGAGCAGTACTTC
CASSFLGSGHEQYF
>TRBV5-1|.|.|TRBJ1-2
TGCGCCAGCAGCTTGGGGGGTTTTCGGGGCTACACCTTC
CASSLGGFRGYTF
>TRBV2|TRBD1|.|TRBJ1-2
TGTGCCAGCAGTGAATTACGGGCAGGGGGGGTTGCTGGCTACACCTTC
CASSELRAGGVAGYTF
>TRBV28|.|.|TRBJ1-2
TGTGCCAGCAGCGGGGAGGGTGGAGGAGCGAATGGCTACACCTTC
CASSGEGGGANGYTF
>TRBV7-2|TRBD1|.|TRBJ1-5
TGTGCCAGCAGCTTAGGAACAGGGGCCCAGGAGGATTTT
CASSLGTGAQEDF